These 3 T cell receptor beta chains originate from one sample sequenced in a study of regulatory T cells in long-lasting Graves disease. Noted time point: newly diagnosed GD, antithyroid drugs for less than 3 months. Extracted PBMC RNA gave rise to the TCR library. Sequencing libraries for TCR beta were prepared with iRepertoire HTBI primers and Arm-PCR of CDR3 regions. TCRdb passed the multiplex PCR reads through MiXCR, listing each CDR3 protein once. The sample carries 450,000 to 500,000 distinct CDR3 sequences, roughly 16% recorded once. These data also formed part of another study, on T cells in Graves' hyperthyroidism and ophthalmopathy.

Specimen: peripheral blood mononuclear cells (PBMCs), collected at new diagnosis, from a patient treated with antithyroid drugs. The receptors were sampled from a man aged 40-49 years with Graves disease.

This clonotype was picked up many times. This sequence joins TRBV27 and TRBJ2-7; 8 nucleotides match TRBD2. The length of the CDR3 is 15 residues. The junction had 8 bases not matched to a gene; V was cut back by 5 bases and J by 2 bases. CDR1 and CDR2 from the germline V gene are MNHEY and SMNVEV (reference sequence). CDR3 sequence: CASSLLAGTTYEQYF. Written as DNA, the CDR3 is TGTGCCAGCAGTCTATTAGCGGGGACAACCTACGAGCAGTACTTC.

This clonotype was seen many times. The V call is TRBV2, the J call TRBJ2-5; 9 positions match TRBD2. CDR3 length: 14 amino acids. Germline V lookup: CDR1 SNHLY, CDR2 FYNNEI. J was trimmed by 5 bases and V by 4 bases; bases with no gene match: 5. DNA for the CDR3: TGTGCCAGCAGTGTGAGCGGGAGGTTTGAGACCCAGTACTTC. Translated: CASSVSGRFETQYF.

This clonotype occurred many times. The chain carries TRBV11-1 and TRBJ2-7; no firm D call. Germline CDR1 and CDR2: SGHAT and FQDESV (reference sequence). The CDR3 runs to 14 residues. V was cut by 6 bases and J by 6 bases, with 18 bases left in between. CDR3 sequence (DNA): TGTGCCAGCAGAACTTCACCTAGGCAGATCGAGCAGTACTTC. It translates to CASRTSPRQIEQYF.